This T cell receptor beta chain was sequenced for a study of preoperative IRX-2 immunotherapy in early breast cancer. The CDR3 is 16 amino acids. CDR1 and CDR2 (germline): MNHEY, SMNVEV (reference sequence). The V and J ends lost 7 bases and 2 bases, in that order; junction bases with no gene match: 10. The treatment here: preoperative locoregional IRX-2 cytokine immunotherapy. Preoperative locoregional IRX-2 cytokine immunotherapy was tested in the phase Ib source study. This table comes from immunoSEQ multiplex PCR, and its TCRdb copy is limited to in-frame clones, with some not included. The sample carries fewer than 30,000 clones, around 90% recorded once.

The V gene is TRBV27, the J gene TRBJ2-3; 9 nucleotides line up with TRBD2. This receptor was taken from a human donor with breast cancer. The specimen was obtained from a patient treated with IRX-2 immunotherapy. This CDR3 is CASTPRLADFTDTQYF. Written as DNA, the CDR3 is TGTGCCAGCACCCCTCGACTAGCGGATTTCACAGATACGCAGTATTTT.